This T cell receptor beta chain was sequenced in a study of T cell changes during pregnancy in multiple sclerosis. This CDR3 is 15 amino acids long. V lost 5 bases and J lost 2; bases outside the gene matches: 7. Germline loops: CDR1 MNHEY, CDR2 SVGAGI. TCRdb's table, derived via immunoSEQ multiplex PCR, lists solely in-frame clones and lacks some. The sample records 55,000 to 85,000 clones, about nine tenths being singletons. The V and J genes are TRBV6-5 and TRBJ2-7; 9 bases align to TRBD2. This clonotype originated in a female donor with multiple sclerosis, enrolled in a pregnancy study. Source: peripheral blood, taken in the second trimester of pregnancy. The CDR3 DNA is TGTGCCAGCAGTCGTTATCTAGCGGGAACCTACGAGCAGTACTTC. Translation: CASSRYLAGTYEQYF.